This T cell receptor beta chain was recorded in a study of T cell responses to AZD1222 COVID-19 vaccine. V lost 6 bases and J lost 6; bases outside the gene matches: 11. The V gene's germline CDR1 is MDHEN and CDR2 SYDVKM. The CDR3 extends over 15 amino acids. Here immunoSEQ multiplex PCR was the method, and the copy in TCRdb shows in-frame clones only, minus some. The sample includes approximately 68,000 clones, around 88% seen only once; the top ten take about 20%. The V and J genes are TRBV28 and TRBJ2-7; 10 bases line up with TRBD2. Sample: peripheral blood, taken on day 0 of AZD1222 vaccination. The TCR comes from an adult in good health. The CDR3 nucleotides are TGTGCCAGCAGGCGGAGCGGGAGGGCCCTCGGCGAGCAGTACTTC. Amino acids: CASRRSGRALGEQYF.